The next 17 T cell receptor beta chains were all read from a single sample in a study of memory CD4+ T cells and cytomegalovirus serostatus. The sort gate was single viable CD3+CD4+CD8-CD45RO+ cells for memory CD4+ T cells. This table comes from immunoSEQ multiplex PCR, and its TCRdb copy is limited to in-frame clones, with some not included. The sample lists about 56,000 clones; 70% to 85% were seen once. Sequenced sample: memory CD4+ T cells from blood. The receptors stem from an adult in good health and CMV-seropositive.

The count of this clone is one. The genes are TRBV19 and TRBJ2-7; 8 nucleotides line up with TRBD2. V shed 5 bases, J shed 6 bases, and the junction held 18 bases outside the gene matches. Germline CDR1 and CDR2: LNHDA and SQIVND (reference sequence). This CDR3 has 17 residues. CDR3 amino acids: CASSPRGAGVGSAEQYF. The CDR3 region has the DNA TGTGCCAGTAGTCCCCGTGGAGCGGGAGTCGGGTCCGCCGAGCAGTACTTC.

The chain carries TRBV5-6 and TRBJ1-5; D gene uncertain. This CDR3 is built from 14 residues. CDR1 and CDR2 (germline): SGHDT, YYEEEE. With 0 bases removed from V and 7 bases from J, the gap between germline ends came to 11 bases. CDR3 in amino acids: CASSLGGFPQPQHF. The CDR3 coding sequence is TGTGCCAGCAGCTTGGGCGGTTTCCCGCAGCCCCAGCATTTT.

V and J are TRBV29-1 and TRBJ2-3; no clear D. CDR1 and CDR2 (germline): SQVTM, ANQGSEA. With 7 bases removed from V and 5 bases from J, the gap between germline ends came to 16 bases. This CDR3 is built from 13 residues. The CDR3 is CSARPPAGDTQYF. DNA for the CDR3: TGCAGCGCCAGACCCCCCGCCGGAGATACGCAGTATTTT.

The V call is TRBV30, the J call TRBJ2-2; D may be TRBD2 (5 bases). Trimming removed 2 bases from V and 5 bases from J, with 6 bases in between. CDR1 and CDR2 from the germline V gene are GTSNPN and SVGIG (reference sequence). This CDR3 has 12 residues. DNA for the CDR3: TGTGCCTGGAGTTCGGGGACCGGGGAGCTGTTTTTT. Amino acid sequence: CAWSSGTGELFF.

CDR3 nucleotide sequence: TGTGCCAGTAGTGCCGCGACAGGGGGGAGAGAAAAACTGTTTTTT. Protein product: CASSAATGGREKLFF. The gene calls are TRBV19 and TRBJ1-4; TRBD1 matches 9 bases. V lost 5 bases and J lost 8; bases outside the gene matches: 9. Germline assignment: CDR1 LNHDA and CDR2 SQIVND (reference sequence). This CDR3 spans 15 amino acids.

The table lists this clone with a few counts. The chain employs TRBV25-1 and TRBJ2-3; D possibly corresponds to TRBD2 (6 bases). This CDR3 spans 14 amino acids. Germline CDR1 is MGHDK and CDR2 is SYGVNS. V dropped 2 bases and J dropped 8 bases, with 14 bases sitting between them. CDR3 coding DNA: TGTGCCAGCAGTGAACTTGGGATTAGCGGTACGCAGTATTTT. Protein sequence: CASSELGISGTQYF.

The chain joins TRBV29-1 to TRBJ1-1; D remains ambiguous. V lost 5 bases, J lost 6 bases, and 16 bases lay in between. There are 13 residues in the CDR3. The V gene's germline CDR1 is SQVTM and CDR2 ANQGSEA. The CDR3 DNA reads TGCAGCGTTTTTCCAGCGGGCACTGCTGAAGCTTTCTTT. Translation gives CSVFPAGTAEAFF.

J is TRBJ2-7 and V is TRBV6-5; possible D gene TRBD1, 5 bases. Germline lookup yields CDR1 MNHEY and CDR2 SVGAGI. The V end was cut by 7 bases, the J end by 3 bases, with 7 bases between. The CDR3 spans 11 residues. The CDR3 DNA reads TGTGCCAGCACAGGGTTCTACGAGCAGTACTTC. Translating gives CASTGFYEQYF.

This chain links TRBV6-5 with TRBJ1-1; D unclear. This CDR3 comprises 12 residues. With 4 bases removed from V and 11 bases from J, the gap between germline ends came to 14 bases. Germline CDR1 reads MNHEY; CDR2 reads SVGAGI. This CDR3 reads CASSSNGVGAFF. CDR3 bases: TGTGCCAGCAGTTCCAATGGGGTGGGGGCTTTCTTT.

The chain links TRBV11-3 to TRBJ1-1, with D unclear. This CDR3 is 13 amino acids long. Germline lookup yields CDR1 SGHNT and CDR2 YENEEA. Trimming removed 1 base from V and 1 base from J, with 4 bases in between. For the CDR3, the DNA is TGTGCCAGCAGCTTAGGAGGGAACACTGAAGCTTTCTTT. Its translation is CASSLGGNTEAFF.

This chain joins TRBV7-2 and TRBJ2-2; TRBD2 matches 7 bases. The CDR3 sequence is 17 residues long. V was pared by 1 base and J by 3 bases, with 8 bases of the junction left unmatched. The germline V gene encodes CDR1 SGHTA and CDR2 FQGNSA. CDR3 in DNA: TGTGCCAGCAGCTTAGTTTTGGGAGGGCAGGACACCGGGGAGCTGTTTTTT. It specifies CASSLVLGGQDTGELFF. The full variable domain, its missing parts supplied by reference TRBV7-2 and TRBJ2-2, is GAGVSQSPSNKVTEKGKDVELRCDPISGHTALYWYRQSLGQGLEFLIYFQGNSAPDKSGLPSDRFSAERTGGSVSTLTIQRTQQEDSAVYLCASSLVLGGQDTGELFFGEGSRLTVL.

CDR3 bases: TGTGCCAGCAGCTTAGGAGTGAACACTGAAGCTTTCTTT. It encodes CASSLGVNTEAFF. The V gene is TRBV11-3, the J gene TRBJ1-1; no clear D. CDR1 is SGHNT and CDR2 is YENEEA in the germline V gene. The CDR3 is 13 amino acids. The V end was cut by 1 base, the J end by 0 bases, with 3 bases between. The full variable domain, rest sourced from reference TRBV11-3 and TRBJ1-1, is EAGVVQSPRYKIIEKKQPVAFWCNPISGHNTLYWYLQNLGQGPELLIRYENEEAVDDSQLPKDRFSAERLKGVDSTLKIQPAELGDSAVYLCASSLGVNTEAFFGQGTRLTVV.

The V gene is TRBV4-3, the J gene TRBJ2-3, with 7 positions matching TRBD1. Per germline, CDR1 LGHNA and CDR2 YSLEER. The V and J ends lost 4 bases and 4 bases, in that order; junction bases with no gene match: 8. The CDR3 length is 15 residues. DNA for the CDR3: TGCGCCAGCAGCCGGGTGACAGGGTTTCCAGATACGCAGTATTTT. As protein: CASSRVTGFPDTQYF.

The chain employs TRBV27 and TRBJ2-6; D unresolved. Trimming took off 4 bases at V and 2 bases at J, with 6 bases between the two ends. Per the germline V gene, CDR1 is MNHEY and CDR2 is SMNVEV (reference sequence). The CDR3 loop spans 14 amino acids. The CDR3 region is CASSSYTGANVLTF. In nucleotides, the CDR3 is TGTGCCAGCAGTTCCTATACTGGGGCCAACGTCCTGACTTTC.

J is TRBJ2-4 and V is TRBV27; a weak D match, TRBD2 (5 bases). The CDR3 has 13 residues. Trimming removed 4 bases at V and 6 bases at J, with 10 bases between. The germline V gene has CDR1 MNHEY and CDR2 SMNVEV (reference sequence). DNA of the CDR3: TGTGCCAGCAGTTCCGGGGTGGGAAACATTCAGTACTTC. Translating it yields CASSSGVGNIQYF.

The CDR3 here is CASSISSRSNQPQHF. CDR3 bases: TGTGCCAGTAGTATCTCTTCCAGGAGCAATCAGCCCCAGCATTTT. V gene TRBV19 combines with J gene TRBJ1-5; D is undetermined. Trimming removed 3 bases from V and 1 base from J, with 10 bases in between. CDR1 LNHDA and CDR2 SQIVND come from the germline V gene (reference sequence). The CDR3 covers 15 residues.

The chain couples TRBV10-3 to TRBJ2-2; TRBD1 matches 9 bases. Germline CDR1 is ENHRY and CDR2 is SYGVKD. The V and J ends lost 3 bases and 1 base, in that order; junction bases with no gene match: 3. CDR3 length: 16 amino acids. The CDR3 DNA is TGTGCCATCAGTGATGGGACAGGGAGGAACACCGGGGAGCTGTTTTTT. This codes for CAISDGTGRNTGELFF.